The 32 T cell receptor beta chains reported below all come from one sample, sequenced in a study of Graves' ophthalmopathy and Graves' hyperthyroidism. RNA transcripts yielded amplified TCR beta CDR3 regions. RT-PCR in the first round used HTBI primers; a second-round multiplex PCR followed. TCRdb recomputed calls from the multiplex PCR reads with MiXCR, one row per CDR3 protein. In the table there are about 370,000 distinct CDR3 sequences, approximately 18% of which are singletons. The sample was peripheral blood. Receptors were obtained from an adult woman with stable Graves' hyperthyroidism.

CDR3 nucleotides: TGTGCCAGCAGGGGAAGCGAGAACACCGGGGAGCTGTTTTTT. Its protein is CASRGSENTGELFF. J is TRBJ2-2 and V is TRBV5-5, with D unresolved. Trimming pared 5 bases from V and 1 base from J, leaving 9 bases between. The germline V gene encodes CDR1 SGHKS and CDR2 YYEKEE (reference sequence). This CDR3 has 14 amino acids.

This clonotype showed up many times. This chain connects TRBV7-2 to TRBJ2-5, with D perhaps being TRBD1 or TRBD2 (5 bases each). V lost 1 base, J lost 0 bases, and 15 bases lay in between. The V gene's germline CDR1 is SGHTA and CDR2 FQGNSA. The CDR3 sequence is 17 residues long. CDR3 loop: CASSLVYSGLYQETQYF. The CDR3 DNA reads TGTGCCAGCAGCTTAGTTTATTCGGGGCTGTACCAAGAGACCCAGTACTTC.

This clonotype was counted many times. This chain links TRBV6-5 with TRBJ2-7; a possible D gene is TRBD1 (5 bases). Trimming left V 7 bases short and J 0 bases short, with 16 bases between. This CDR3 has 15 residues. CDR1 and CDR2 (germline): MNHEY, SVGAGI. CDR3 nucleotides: TGTGCCAGCACGCCAGGGCCCACCATCTCCTACGAGCAGTACTTC. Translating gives CASTPGPTISYEQYF.

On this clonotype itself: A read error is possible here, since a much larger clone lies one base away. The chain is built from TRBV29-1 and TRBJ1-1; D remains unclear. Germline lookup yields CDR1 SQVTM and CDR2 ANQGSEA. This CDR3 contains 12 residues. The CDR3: CSAGPGYTEASF. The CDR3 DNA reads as TGCAGCGCCGGGCCCGGGTACACTGAAGCTTCCTTT.

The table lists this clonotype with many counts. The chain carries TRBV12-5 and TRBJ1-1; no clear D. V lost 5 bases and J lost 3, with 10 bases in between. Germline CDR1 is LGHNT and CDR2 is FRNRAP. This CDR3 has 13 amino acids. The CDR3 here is CASGLGSYTEAFF. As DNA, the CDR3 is TGTGCTAGTGGTCTCGGAAGTTACACTGAAGCTTTCTTT.

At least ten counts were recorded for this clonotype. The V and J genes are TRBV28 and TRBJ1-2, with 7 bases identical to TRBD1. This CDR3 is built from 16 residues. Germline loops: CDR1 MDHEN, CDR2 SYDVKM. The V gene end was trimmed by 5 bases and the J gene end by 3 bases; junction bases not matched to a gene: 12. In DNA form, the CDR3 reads TGTGCCAGCAGTGAGCCAGGGGGTCCTTCTGACTATGGCTACACCTTC. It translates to CASSEPGGPSDYGYTF.

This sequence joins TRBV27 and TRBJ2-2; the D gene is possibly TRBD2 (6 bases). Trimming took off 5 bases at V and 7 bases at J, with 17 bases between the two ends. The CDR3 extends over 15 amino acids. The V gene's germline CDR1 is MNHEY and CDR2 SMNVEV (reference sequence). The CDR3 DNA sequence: TGTGCCAGCAGTCCCCCACGGGGGTACCACGGGGAGCTGTTTTTT. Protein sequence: CASSPPRGYHGELFF.

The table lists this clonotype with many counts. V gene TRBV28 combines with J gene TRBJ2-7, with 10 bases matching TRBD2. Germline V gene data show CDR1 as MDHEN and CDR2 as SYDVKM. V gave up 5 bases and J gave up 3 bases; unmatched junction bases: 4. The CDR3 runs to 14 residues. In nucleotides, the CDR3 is TGTGCCAGCAGTGTTACTAGCGGGGACTACGAGCAGTACTTC. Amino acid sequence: CASSVTSGDYEQYF.

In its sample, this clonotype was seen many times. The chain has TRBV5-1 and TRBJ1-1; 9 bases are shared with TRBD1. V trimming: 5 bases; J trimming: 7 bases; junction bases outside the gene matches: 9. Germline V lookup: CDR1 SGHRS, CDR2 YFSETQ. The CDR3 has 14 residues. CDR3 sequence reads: CASSRTGAPHEAFF. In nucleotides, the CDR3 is TGCGCCAGCAGTCGGACAGGGGCCCCACATGAAGCTTTCTTT.

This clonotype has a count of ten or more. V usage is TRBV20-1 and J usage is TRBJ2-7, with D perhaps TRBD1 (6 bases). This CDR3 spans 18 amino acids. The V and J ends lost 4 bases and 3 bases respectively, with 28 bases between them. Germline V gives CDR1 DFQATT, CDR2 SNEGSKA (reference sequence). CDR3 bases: TGCAGTGCTAACCCGAGGGACAAACCGGGACCGGGGCTCTACGAGCAGTACTTC. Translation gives CSANPRDKPGPGLYEQYF.

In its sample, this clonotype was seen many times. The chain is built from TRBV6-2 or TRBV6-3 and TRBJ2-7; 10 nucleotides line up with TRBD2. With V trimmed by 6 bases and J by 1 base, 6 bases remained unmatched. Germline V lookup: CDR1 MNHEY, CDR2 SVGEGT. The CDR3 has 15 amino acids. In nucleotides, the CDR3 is TGTGCCAGCAGGCGAGCGGGAGGGAGTTCCTACGAGCAGTACTTC. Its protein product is CASRRAGGSSYEQYF.

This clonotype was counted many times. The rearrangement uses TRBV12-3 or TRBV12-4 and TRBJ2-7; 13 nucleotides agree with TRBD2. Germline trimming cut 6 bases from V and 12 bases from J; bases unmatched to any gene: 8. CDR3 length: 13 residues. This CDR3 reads CASRIGTSGITYF. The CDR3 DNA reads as TGTGCCAGCAGAATAGGGACTAGCGGGATTACGTACTTC.

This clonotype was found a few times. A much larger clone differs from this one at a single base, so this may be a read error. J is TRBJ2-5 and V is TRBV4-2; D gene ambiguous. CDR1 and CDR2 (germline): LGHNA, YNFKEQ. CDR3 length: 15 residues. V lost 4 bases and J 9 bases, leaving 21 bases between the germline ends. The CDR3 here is CASSPYFFVGEAQYF. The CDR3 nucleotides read TGTGCCAGCAGCCCCTACTTTTTCGTTGGTGAGGCCCAGTACTTC.

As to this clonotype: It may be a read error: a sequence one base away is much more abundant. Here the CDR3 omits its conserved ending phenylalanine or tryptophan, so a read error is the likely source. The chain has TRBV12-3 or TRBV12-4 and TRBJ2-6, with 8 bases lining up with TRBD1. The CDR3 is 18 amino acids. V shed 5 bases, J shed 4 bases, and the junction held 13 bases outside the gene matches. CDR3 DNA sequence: TGTGCCAGCAGTGTCCCAGGGGGCCGCCCCCCCGGGGCCAACGTCCTGACTTCC. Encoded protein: CASSVPGGRPPGANVLTS.

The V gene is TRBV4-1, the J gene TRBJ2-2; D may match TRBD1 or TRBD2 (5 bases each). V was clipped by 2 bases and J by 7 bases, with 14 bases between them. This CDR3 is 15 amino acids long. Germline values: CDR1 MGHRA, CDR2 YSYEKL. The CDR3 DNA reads TGCGCCAGCAGCCAATCCCGGGACGGACGCGGGGAGCTGTTTTTT. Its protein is CASSQSRDGRGELFF.

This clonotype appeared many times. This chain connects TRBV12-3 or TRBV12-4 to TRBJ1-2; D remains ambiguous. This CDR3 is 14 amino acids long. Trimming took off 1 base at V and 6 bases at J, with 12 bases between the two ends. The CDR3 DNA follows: TGTGCCAGCAGTTTAGATCCCCCCGGGGATGGCTACACCTTC. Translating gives CASSLDPPGDGYTF.

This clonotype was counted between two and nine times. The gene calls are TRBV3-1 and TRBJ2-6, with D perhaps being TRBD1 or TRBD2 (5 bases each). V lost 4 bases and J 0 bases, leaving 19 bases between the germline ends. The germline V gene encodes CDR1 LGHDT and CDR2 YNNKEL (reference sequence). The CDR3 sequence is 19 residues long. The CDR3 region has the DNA TGTGCCAGCAGCCCCCACCCCGGGGCAGAAAGCTCTGGGGCCAACGTCCTGACTTTC. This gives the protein CASSPHPGAESSGANVLTF.

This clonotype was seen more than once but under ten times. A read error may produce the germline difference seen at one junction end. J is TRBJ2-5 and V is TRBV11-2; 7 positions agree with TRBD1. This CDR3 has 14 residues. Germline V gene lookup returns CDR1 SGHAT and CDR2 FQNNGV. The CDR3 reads CANSLQGQVEAQYF. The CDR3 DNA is TGTGCCAACAGCTTACAGGGGCAAGTGGAGGCCCAGTACTTC.

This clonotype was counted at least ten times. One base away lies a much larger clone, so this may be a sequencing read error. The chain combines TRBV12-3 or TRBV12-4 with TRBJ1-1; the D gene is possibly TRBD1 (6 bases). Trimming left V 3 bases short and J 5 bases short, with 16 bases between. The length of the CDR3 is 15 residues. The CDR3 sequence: CASSFLPNQGTEAFF. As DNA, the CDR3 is TGTGCCAGCAGTTTTCTGCCAAACCAGGGGACTGAAGCTTTCTTT.

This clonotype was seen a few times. DNA for the CDR3: TGTGCCAGCAGTTACTCAGTGGGGAGCTATGGGGAAAACAATCAGCCCCAGCATTTT. Protein product: CASSYSVGSYGENNQPQHF. This chain connects TRBV6-2 or TRBV6-3 to TRBJ1-5, with D hard to call. CDR3 length: 19 amino acids. Germline CDR1 reads MNHEY; CDR2 reads SVGEGT. The ends were cut back, 0 bases at V and 3 bases at J, with 21 bases in the middle.

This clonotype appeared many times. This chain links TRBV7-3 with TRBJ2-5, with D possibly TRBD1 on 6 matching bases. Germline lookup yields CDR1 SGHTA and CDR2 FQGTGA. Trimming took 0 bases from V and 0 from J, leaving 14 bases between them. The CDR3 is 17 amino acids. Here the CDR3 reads CASSLTGRQGNQETQYF. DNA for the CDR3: TGTGCCAGCAGCTTAACTGGAAGGCAGGGGAACCAAGAGACCCAGTACTTC.

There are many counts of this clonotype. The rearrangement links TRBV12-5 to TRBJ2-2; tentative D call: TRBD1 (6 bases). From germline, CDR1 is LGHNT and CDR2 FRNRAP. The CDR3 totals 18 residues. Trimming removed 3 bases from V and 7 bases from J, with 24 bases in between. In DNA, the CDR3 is TGTGCTAGTGGTTTCCCCGCCGCCAGGGGAATCTCAGACGGGGAGCTGTTTTTT. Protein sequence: CASGFPAARGISDGELFF. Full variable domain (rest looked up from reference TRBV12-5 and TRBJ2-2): DARVTQTPRHKVTEMGQEVTMRCQPILGHNTVFWYRQTMMQGLELLAYFRNRAPLDDSGMPKDRFSAEMPDATLATLKIQPSEPRDSAVYFCASGFPAARGISDGELFFGEGSRLTVL.

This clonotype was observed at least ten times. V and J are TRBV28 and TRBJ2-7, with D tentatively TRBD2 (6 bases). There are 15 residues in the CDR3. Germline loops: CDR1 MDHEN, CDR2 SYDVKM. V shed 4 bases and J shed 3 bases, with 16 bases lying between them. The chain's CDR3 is CASSSVGGAIYEQYF. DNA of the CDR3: TGTGCCAGCAGTTCAGTGGGGGGAGCGATCTACGAGCAGTACTTC.

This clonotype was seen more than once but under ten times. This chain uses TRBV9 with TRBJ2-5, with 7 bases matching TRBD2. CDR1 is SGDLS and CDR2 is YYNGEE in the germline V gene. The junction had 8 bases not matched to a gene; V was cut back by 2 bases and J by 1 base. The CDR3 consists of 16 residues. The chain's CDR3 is CASSVGLAEAQETQYF. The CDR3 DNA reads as TGTGCCAGCAGCGTGGGCCTAGCGGAGGCCCAAGAGACCCAGTACTTC.

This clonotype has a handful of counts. CDR3 in amino acids: CASSQERVSGANVLTF. In DNA, the CDR3 is TGTGCCAGCAGCCAAGAGCGGGTCTCGGGGGCCAACGTCCTGACTTTC. The rearrangement links TRBV4-2 to TRBJ2-6, with D maybe TRBD2 (5 bases). Trimming pared 0 bases from V and 4 bases from J, leaving 10 bases between. The CDR3 extends over 16 amino acids. Germline-derived CDR1 and CDR2 are LGHNA and YNFKEQ.

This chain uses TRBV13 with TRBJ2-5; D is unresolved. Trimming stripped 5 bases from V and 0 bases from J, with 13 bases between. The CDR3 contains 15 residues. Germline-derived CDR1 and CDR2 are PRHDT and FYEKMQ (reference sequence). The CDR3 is CASSQPGRHQETQYF. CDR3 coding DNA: TGTGCCAGCAGCCAACCTGGACGCCACCAAGAGACCCAGTACTTC.

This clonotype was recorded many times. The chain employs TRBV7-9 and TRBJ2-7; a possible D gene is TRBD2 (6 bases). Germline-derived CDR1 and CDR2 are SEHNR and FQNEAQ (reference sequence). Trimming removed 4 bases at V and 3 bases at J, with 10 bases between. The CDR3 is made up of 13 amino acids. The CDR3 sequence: CASSSGSYYEQYF. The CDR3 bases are TGTGCCAGCAGCTCCGGGAGCTACTACGAGCAGTACTTC.

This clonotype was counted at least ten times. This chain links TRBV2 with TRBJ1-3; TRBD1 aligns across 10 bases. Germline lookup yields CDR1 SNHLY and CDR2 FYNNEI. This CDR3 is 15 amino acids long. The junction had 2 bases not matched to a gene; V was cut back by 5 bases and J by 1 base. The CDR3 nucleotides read TGTGCCAGCAGTAGACAGGGGGCGTCTGGAAACACCATATATTTT. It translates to CASSRQGASGNTIYF.

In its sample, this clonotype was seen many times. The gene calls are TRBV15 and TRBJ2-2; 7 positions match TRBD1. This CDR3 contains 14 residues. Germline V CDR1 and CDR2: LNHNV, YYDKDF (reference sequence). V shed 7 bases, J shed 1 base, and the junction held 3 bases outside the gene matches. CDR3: CATNRQGNTGELFF. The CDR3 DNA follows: TGTGCCACCAACCGACAGGGGAACACCGGGGAGCTGTTTTTT. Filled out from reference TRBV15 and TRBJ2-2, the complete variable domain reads DAMVIQNPRYQVTQFGKPVTLSCSQTLNHNVMYWYQQKSSQAPKLLFHYYDKDFNNEADTPDNFQSRRPNTSFCFLDIRSPGLGDTAMYLCATNRQGNTGELFFGEGSRLTVL.

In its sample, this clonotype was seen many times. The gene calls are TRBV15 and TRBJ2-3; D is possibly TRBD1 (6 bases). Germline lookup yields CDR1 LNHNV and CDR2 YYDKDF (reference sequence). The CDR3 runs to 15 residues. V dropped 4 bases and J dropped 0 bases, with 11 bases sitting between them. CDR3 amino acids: CATSTRTASTDTQYF. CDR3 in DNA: TGTGCCACCAGCACTCGGACAGCAAGCACAGATACGCAGTATTTT.

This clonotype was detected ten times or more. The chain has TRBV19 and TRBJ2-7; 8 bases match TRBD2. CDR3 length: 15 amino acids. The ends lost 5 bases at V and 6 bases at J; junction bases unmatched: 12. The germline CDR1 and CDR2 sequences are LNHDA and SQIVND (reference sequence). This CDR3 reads CASSASGTRHREQYF. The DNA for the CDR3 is TGTGCCAGTAGTGCAAGTGGGACTAGGCACCGCGAGCAGTACTTC.

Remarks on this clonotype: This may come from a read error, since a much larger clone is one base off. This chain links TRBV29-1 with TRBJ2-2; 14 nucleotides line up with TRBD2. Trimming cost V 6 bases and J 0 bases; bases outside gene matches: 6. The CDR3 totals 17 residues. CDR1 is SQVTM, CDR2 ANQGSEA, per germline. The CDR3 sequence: CSVAGTSGGPNTGELFF. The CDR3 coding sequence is TGCAGCGTGGCCGGGACTAGCGGGGGTCCGAACACCGGGGAGCTGTTTTTT.